This T cell receptor (beta chain) was found in a study of Ad26.COV2.S vaccination and SARS-CoV-2 variants. Study-wide points: Researchers cautioned that TCR breadth and depth analyses may have underestimated total T cell responses.

Turning to this clone: Its antigen is not identified.

The CDR3 runs to 12 residues. Clones were sequenced by immunoSEQ multiplex PCR, and TCRdb holds only the in-frame ones, with some missing. This table has about 280,000 clones, 80% to 90% appearing once. Treatment in this sample: about 20 received Ad26.COV2.S at low or high dose, single or two shots; several received placebo; per-sample allocation not given. At day 63 after the first vaccine or placebo injection, samples were drawn. The input for sequencing was peripheral blood, taken in a trial of Ad26.COV2.S vaccine versus placebo. The chain is built from TRBV21-1 and TRBJ2-7. TRBV21-1 is annotated as a pseudogene. The TCR was taken from a person aged 18 to 65 who received the Ad26.COV2.S COVID-19 vaccine or a placebo. Written as DNA, the CDR3 is TGTGCCGACCTGATCTCACGTCGCGAGCAGTACTTC. Translated, it gives CADLISRREQYF.